This TCR beta chain stems from a study of identical twins. Overall study findings and caveats: Insertions ran lower in abundant cord blood beta clonotypes, though not in memory repertoires. Out-of-frame alpha sequences common to twins were enriched for low generation probability. The study drew conclusions from cross-sectional statistical analysis, not from following the same donors.

About this clonotype itself: Its target is not known.

After template switching added a universal primer site, the resulting cDNA carried unique molecular identifiers. Via MiXCR, TCRdb re-called the 5' RACE reads, giving one row per CDR3 protein. The table has 1,800,000 or so distinct CDR3 sequences, 32% seen once. The source material was cord blood. This TCR came from a newborn girl in good health.

This chain's CDR3 is CASSLRLATEAFF. The CDR3 nucleotides are TGTGCCAGCAGCTTACGACTAGCGACTGAAGCTTTCTTT. The chain uses TRBV7-2 and TRBJ1-1; no firm D call. V shed 2 bases and J shed 5 bases, with 9 bases lying between them. CDR1 is SGHTA, CDR2 FQGNSA, per germline. The CDR3 is made up of 13 amino acids. The variable domain in full, completed from reference TRBV7-2 and TRBJ1-1, reads GAGVSQSPSNKVTEKGKDVELRCDPISGHTALYWYRQSLGQGLEFLIYFQGNSAPDKSGLPSDRFSAERTGGSVSTLTIQRTQQEDSAVYLCASSLRLATEAFFGQGTRLTVV.